This section outlines one T cell receptor beta chain sequence together with its context. No antigen is known for it. The source of the sample is a study of cytomegalovirus exposure and HLA in healthy donors. Study observations and caveats: With later analysis, a missense DCLRE1C variant became linked to TCR beta V- and J-gene trimming.

PCR involved 60 Vbeta and 13 Jbeta primers. This table comes from immunoSEQ multiplex PCR, and its TCRdb copy is limited to in-frame clones, with some not included. The sample carries more than 150,000 clones, roughly three quarters recorded once. Sequenced sample: PBMCs. The TCR originated in a woman aged 25 to 39 in good health and CMV-seropositive.

The CDR3 coding sequence is TGTGCCAGCAGTGAGAGTCCGGGACTAGCGGGTAACTACGAGCAGTACTTC. Residues: CASSESPGLAGNYEQYF. V is TRBV25-1 and J is TRBJ2-7, with 12 nucleotides matching TRBD2. The CDR3 contains 17 residues. The ends lost 3 bases at V and 3 bases at J; junction bases unmatched: 9. The germline CDR1 and CDR2 sequences are MGHDK and SYGVNS.